This T cell receptor beta chain was sequenced for a study of blood T cell repertoires in COVID-19. The wider study: From T cells, B-cell-depleted T cells, or PBMCs came the material, which was cDNA or gDNA.

Generated by immunoSEQ multiplex PCR, the TCRdb table keeps only in-frame clones and is missing some. In the table there are tens of thousands of clones, 90% of which are singletons. This clonotype originated in a man aged 50-60 years with COVID-19, enrolled during active disease. The source material was peripheral blood.

Here the CDR3 reads CASSLRSVRGSTDTQYF. CDR3 nucleotide sequence: TGCGCCAGCAGCTTGCGTTCGGTCAGGGGGAGCACAGATACGCAGTATTTT. The rearrangement uses TRBV5-1 and TRBJ2-3; 7 bases fit TRBD1. The V gene's germline CDR1 is SGHRS and CDR2 YFSETQ. V lost 1 base to trimming and J lost 0 bases; unmatched junction nucleotides: 8. This CDR3 comprises 17 residues.